A selection of T cell receptor beta chains follows, all from one sample in a study of blood T cell repertoires in COVID-19. Generated by immunoSEQ multiplex PCR, the TCRdb table keeps only in-frame clones and is missing some. The profile shows 85,000 to 95,000 clones, about 90% of them singletons. The sequencing sample was made of peripheral blood. The receptors were gathered from a woman aged 45-65 years in a cohort sampled during active COVID-19. The CDR3 runs from the conserved cysteine through the conserved F or W. A D gene is named only where the DNA matches it firmly. Some rows mark clone size as missing; the rest say once, few, many or name a class of expanded clone.

length: 11
D: -
J: TRBJ2-1
V: TRBV10-1
size: -
CDR3: CASSVAGEQFF
DNA: TGCGCCAGCAGTGTCGCGGGAGAGCAGTTCTTC

length: 13
D: TRBD1
J: TRBJ1-6
V: TRBV6-6
size: -
CDR3: CASRDRGRSPLHF
DNA: TGTGCCAGCAGAGACAGGGGGCGGTCGCCCCTCCACTTT

length: 16
D: -
J: TRBJ2-4
V: TRBV2
size: -
CDR3: CASSEDRVVGKNIQYF
DNA: TGTGCCAGCAGTGAAGACAGGGTGGTTGGCAAAAACATTCAGTACTTC

length: 13
D: -
J: TRBJ1-3
V: TRBV6-5
size: -
CDR3: CASRTASGNTIYF
DNA: TGTGCCAGCAGAACAGCCTCTGGAAACACCATATATTTT

length: 13
D: -
J: TRBJ1-1
V: TRBV6-5
size: -
CDR3: CASSYDGGTEAFF
DNA: TGTGCCAGCAGTTACGACGGGGGCACTGAAGCTTTCTTT

length: 17
D: -
J: TRBJ1-2
V: TRBV4-1
size: -
CDR3: CASSQDLRGARYYGYTF
DNA: TGCGCCAGCAGCCAAGATCTAAGGGGCGCCCGATACTATGGCTACACCTTC

length: 14
D: TRBD1
J: TRBJ1-6
V: TRBV2
size: few
CDR3: CASSSRDRYSPLHF
DNA: TGTGCCAGCAGTAGCCGGGACAGGTATTCACCCCTCCACTTT

length: 14
D: TRBD1
J: TRBJ2-1
V: TRBV5-4
size: -
CDR3: CASSLKNRGHEQFF
DNA: TGTGCCAGCAGCTTAAAGAACAGGGGACATGAGCAGTTCTTC

length: 15
D: -
J: TRBJ2-1
V: TRBV11-3
size: -
CDR3: CASSLGGRVITEQFF
DNA: TGTGCCAGCAGCCTAGGGGGGAGGGTTATCACTGAGCAGTTCTTC

length: 14
D: TRBD2
J: TRBJ2-1
V: TRBV19
size: -
CDR3: CASVPGLAGSEQFF
DNA: TGTGCCAGTGTTCCGGGACTAGCGGGAAGTGAGCAGTTCTTC

length: 12
D: -
J: TRBJ2-7
V: TRBV5-1
size: -
CDR3: CASRDNSYEQYF
DNA: TGCGCCAGCAGGGACAACTCCTACGAGCAGTACTTC